Sequencing of this T cell receptor beta chain was carried out in a study of blood T cell repertoires in COVID-19. As for the study in general: Some COVID-19 samples were acute and others convalescent; all came from the United States, Italy and Spain. PBMCs, B-cell-depleted T cells, or T cells were the source of the cDNA or gDNA that made up the material.

Participant reports of clinical history set cohort assignment. Data came from immunoSEQ multiplex PCR; TCRdb stores just in-frame clones and leaves some out. Of roughly 220,000 clones in the sample, just under 85% were seen once. V trimming: 5 bases; J trimming: 6 bases; junction bases outside the gene matches: 9. This CDR3 is 15 amino acids long. From germline, CDR1 is SGHTA and CDR2 FQGNSA. Sample: PBMCs or T cells enriched from blood (not recorded which). The chain carries TRBV7-2 and TRBJ1-1; 10 nucleotides align to TRBD1. The TCR comes from a woman in her 40s with acute COVID-19. CDR3 DNA: TGTGCCAGCAGCCAAAGGACAGGGGGGTACGCTGAAGCTTTCTTT. The encoded protein is CASSQRTGGYAEAFF. The complete variable domain, with remaining parts taken from reference TRBV7-2 and TRBJ1-1, reads GAGVSQSPSNKVTEKGKDVELRCDPISGHTALYWYRQSLGQGLEFLIYFQGNSAPDKSGLPSDRFSAERTGGSVSTLTIQRTQQEDSAVYLCASSQRTGGYAEAFFGQGTRLTVV.